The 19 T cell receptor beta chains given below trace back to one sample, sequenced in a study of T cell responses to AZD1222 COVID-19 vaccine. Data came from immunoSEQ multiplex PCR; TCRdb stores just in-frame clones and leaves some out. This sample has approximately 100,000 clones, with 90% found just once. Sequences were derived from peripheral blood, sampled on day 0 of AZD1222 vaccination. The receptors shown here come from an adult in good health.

Written as DNA, the CDR3 is TGTGCCAGCTTCGGGTCAGGAGATCTCTCAAACACCATATATTTT. This gives the protein CASFGSGDLSNTIYF. This chain uses TRBV28 with TRBJ1-3; D not certain. Germline V gives CDR1 MDHEN, CDR2 SYDVKM. The CDR3 consists of 15 residues. Trimming removed 8 bases at V and 6 bases at J, with 20 bases between.

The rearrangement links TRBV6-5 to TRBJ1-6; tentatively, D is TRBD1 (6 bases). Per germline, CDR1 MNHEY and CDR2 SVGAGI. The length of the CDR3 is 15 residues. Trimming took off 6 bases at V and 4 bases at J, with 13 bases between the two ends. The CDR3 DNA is TGTGCCAGCAGCCTAGCAGGGGATTATAATTCACCCCTCCACTTT. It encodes CASSLAGDYNSPLHF.

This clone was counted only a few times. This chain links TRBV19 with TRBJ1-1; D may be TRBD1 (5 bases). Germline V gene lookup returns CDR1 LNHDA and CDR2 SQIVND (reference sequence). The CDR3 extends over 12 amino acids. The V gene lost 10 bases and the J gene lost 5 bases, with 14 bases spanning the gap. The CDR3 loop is CATGTGWTEAFF. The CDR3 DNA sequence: TGTGCCACCGGAACAGGATGGACTGAAGCTTTCTTT. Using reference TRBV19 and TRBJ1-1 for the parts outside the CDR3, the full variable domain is DGGITQSPKYLFRKEGQNVTLSCEQNLNHDAMYWYRQDPGQGLRLIYYSQIVNDFQKGDIAEGYSVSREKKESFPLTVTSAQKNPTAFYLCATGTGWTEAFFGQGTRLTVV.

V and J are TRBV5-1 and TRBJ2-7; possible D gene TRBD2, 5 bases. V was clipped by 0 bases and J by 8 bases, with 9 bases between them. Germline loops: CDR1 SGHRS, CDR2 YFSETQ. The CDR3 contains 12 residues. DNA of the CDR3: TGCGCCAGCAGCTTGGAAAGGACTCAGCAGTACTTC. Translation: CASSLERTQQYF.

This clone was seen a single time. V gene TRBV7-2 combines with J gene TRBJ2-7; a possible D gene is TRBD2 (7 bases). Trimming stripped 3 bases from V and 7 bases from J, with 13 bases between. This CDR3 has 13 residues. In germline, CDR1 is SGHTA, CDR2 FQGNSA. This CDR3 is CASSLAGAGEQYF. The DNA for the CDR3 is TGTGCCAGCAGCTTGGCGGGGGCCGGGGAGCAGTACTTC.

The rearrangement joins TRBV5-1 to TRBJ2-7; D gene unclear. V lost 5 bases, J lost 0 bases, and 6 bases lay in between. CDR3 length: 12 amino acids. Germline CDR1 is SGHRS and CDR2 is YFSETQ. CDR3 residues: CASRSSSYEQYF. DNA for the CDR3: TGCGCCAGCAGGTCCAGCTCCTACGAGCAGTACTTC.

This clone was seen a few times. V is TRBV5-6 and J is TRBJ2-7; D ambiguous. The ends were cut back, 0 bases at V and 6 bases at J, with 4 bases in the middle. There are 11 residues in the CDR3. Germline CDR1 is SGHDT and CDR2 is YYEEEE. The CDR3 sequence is CASSLATEQYF. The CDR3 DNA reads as TGTGCCAGCAGCTTGGCGACCGAGCAGTACTTC. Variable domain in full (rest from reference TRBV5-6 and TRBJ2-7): DAGVTQSPTHLIKTRGQQVTLRCSPKSGHDTVSWYQQALGQGPQFIFQYYEEEERQRGNFPDRFSGHQFPNYSSELNVNALLLGDSALYLCASSLATEQYFGPGTRLTVT.

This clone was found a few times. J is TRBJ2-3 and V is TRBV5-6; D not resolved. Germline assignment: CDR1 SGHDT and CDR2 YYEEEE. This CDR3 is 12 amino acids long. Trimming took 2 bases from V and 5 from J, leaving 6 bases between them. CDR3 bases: TGTGCCAGCAGCTTAATGCGAGATACGCAGTATTTT. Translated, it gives CASSLMRDTQYF.

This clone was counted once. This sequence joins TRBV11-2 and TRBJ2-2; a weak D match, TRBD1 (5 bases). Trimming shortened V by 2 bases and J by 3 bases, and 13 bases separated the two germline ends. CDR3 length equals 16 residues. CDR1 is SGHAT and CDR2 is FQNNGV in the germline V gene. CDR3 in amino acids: CASSLMAGWDTGELFF. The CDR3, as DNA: TGTGCCAGCAGCTTAATGGCAGGGTGGGACACCGGGGAGCTGTTTTTT.

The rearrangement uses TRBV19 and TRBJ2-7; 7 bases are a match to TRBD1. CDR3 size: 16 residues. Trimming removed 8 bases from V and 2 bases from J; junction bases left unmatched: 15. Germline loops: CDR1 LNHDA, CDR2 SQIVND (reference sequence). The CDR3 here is CASGPRQGGIPYEQYF. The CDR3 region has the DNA TGTGCCAGTGGTCCGAGACAGGGCGGAATCCCCTACGAGCAGTACTTC.

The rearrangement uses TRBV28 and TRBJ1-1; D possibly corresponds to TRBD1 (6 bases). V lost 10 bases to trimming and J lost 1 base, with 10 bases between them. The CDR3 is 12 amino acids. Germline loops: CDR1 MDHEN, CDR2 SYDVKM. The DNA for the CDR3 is TGTGCCACCTCGACAGGGAACACTGAAGCTTTCTTT. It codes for CATSTGNTEAFF.

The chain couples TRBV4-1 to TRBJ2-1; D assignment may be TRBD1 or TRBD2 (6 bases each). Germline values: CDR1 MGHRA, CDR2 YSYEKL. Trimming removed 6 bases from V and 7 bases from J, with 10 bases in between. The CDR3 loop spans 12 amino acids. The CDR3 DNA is TGCGCCAGCAGGGGGGGCCGGAATGAGCAGTTCTTC. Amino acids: CASRGGRNEQFF.

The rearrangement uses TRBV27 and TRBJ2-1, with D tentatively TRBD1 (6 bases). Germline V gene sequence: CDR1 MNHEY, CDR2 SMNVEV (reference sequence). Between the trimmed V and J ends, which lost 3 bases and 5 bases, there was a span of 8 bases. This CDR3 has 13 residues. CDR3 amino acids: CASSLDRNNEQFF. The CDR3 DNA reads TGTGCCAGCAGTTTGGACAGAAACAATGAGCAGTTCTTC.

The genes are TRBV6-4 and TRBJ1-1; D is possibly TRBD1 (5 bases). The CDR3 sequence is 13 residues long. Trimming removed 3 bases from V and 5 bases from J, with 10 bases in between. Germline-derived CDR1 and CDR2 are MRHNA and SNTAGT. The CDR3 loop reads CASSESKGTEAFF. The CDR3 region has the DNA TGTGCCAGCAGTGAGTCGAAGGGGACTGAAGCTTTCTTT.

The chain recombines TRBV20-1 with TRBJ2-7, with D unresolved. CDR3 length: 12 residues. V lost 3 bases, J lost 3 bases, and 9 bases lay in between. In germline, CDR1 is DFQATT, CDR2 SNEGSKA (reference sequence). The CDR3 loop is CSASRQVYEQYF. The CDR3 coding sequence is TGCAGTGCTAGTAGGCAGGTCTACGAGCAGTACTTC.

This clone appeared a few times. Here the CDR3 DNA reads TGCGCCAGCAGCTTGGACACCTCCATGAACACTGAAGCTTTCTTT. Translating gives CASSLDTSMNTEAFF. The V call is TRBV5-1, the J call TRBJ1-1; D gene ambiguous. CDR1 is SGHRS and CDR2 is YFSETQ in the germline V gene. The V end was cut by 0 bases, the J end by 0 bases, with 9 bases between. CDR3 size: 15 residues. The complete variable domain, with remaining parts taken from reference TRBV5-1 and TRBJ1-1, reads KAGVTQTPRYLIKTRGQQVTLSCSPISGHRSVSWYQQTPGQGLQFLFEYFSETQRNKGNFPGRFSGRQFSNSRSEMNVSTLELGDSALYLCASSLDTSMNTEAFFGQGTRLTVV.

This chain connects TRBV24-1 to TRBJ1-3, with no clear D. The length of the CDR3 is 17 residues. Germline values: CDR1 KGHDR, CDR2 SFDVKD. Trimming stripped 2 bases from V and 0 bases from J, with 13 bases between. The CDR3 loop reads CATSDCQNRSSGNTIYF. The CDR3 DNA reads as TGTGCCACCAGTGATTGCCAGAACAGAAGCTCTGGAAACACCATATATTTT.

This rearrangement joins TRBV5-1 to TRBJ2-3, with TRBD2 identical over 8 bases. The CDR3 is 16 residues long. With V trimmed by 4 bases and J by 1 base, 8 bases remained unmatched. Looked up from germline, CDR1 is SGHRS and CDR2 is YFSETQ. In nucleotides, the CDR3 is TGCGCCAGCAGCAACGGACCGGGACTAGGCACAGATACGCAGTATTTT. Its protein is CASSNGPGLGTDTQYF.

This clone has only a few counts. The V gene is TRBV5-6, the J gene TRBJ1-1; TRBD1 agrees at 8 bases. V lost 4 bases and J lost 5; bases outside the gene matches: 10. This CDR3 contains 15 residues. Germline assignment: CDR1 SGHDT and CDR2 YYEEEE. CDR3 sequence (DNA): TGTGCCAGCAGCCCGGGCCAGGGGGACAGGACTGAAGCTTTCTTT. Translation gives CASSPGQGDRTEAFF.